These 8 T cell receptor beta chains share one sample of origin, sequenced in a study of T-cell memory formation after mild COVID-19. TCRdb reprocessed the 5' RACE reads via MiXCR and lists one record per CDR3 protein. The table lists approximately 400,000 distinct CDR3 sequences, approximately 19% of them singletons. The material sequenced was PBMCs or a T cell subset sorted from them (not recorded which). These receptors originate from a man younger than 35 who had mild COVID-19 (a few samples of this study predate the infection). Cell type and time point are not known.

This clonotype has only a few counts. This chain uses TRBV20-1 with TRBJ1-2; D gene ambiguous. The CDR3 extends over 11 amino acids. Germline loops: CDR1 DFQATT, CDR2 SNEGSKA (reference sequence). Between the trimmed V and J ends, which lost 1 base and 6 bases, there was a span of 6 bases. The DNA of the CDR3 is TGCAGTGCTAGAGTTCTGGATGGCTACACCTTC. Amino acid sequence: CSARVLDGYTF.

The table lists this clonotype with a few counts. Written as DNA, the CDR3 is TGTGCCAGCAGAACCGGGGCCCAAGAGACCCAGTACTTC. This sequence encodes CASRTGAQETQYF. J is TRBJ2-5 and V is TRBV12-3 or TRBV12-4; D is possibly TRBD1 or TRBD2 (5 bases each). This CDR3 region has 13 residues. V was shortened by 6 bases and J by 1 base, with 9 bases between the two germline ends.

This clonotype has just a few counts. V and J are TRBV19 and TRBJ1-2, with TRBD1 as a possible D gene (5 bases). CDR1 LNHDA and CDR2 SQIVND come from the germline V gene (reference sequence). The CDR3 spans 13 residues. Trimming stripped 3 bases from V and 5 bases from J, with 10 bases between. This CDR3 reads CASSMQGRYGYTF. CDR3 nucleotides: TGTGCCAGTAGTATGCAGGGAAGGTATGGCTACACCTTC.

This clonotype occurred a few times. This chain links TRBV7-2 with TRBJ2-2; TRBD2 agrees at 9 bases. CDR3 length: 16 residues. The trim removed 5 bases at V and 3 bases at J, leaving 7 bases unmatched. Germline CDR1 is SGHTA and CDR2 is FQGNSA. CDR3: CASSPRLAAYTGELFF. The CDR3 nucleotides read TGTGCCAGCAGCCCGCGACTAGCGGCCTACACCGGGGAGCTGTTTTTT.

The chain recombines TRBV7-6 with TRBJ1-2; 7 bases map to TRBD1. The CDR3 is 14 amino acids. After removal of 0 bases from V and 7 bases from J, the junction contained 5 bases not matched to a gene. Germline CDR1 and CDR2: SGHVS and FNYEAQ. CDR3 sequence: CASSLAPAGGGYTF. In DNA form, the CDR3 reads TGTGCCAGCAGCTTAGCCCCGGCAGGGGGTGGCTACACCTTC.

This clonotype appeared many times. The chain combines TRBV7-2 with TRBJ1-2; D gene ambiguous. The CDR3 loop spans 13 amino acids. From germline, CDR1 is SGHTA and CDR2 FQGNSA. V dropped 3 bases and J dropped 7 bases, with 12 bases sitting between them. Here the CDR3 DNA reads TGTGCCAGCAGCTTGGAACATCACCTTGGCTACACCTTC. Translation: CASSLEHHLGYTF.

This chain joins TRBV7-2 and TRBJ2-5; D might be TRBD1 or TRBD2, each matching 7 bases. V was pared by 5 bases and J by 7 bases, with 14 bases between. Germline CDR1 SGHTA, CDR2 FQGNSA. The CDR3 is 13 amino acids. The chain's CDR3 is CASSIDREGTQYF. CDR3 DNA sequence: TGTGCCAGCAGCATCGACAGGGAGGGGACCCAGTACTTC.

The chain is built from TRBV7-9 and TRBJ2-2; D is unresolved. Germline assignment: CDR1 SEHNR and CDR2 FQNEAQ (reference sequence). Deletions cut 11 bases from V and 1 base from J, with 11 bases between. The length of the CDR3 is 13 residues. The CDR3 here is CAPSVGNTGELFF. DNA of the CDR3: TGTGCCCCCAGCGTGGGGAACACCGGGGAGCTGTTTTTT.